The 30 T cell receptor beta chains in this list originate from one sample, sequenced in a study of CD8+ T cells in alopecia areata. cDNA reverse transcribed from extracted RNA served as the sequencing template. Some clones are missing from TCRdb's copy, which holds only in-frame ones; the method was immunoSEQ multiplex PCR. The sample holds approximately 30,000 clones; about three fifths are singletons and the top ten take under 20%. Material for sequencing was NKG2D-high CD8+ T cells sorted from blood. The source is a human donor with alopecia areata.

The V and J genes are TRBV5-1 and TRBJ2-1, with 10 nucleotides matching TRBD2. The CDR3 has 16 amino acids. The germline V gene encodes CDR1 SGHRS and CDR2 YFSETQ. V shed 0 bases and J 4 bases; nucleotides not matched to a gene: 4. CDR3 amino acids: CASSLGLAGTYNEQFF. In nucleotides, the CDR3 is TGCGCCAGCAGCTTGGGACTAGCGGGCACTTACAATGAGCAGTTCTTC.

This clone was observed a handful of times. The chain recombines TRBV7-9 with TRBJ2-7; no definite D call. CDR3 length: 13 amino acids. V was shortened by 5 bases and J by 3 bases, with 11 bases between the two germline ends. The germline CDR1 and CDR2 sequences are SEHNR and FQNEAQ (reference sequence). CDR3 nucleotides: TGTGCCAGCAGCCCCCCAAGTGACTACGAGCAGTACTTC. Translating it yields CASSPPSDYEQYF. The complete variable domain, with remaining parts taken from reference TRBV7-9 and TRBJ2-7, reads DTGVSQNPRHKITKRGQNVTFRCDPISEHNRLYWYRQTLGQGPEFLTYFQNEAQLEKSRLLSDRFSAERPKGSFSTLEIQRTEQGDSAMYLCASSPPSDYEQYFGPGTRLTVT.

The CDR3 region is CASSISRTGYGYTF. Here the CDR3 DNA reads TGTGCCAGTAGTATTTCTAGGACAGGATATGGCTACACCTTC. The chain is built from TRBV19 and TRBJ1-2; 7 bases map to TRBD1. V lost 3 bases and J lost 5; bases outside the gene matches: 6. The CDR3 runs to 14 residues. Germline V CDR1 and CDR2: LNHDA, SQIVND (reference sequence). The full variable domain, in which reference TRBV19 and TRBJ1-2 provide the parts outside the CDR3, is DGGITQSPKYLFRKEGQNVTLSCEQNLNHDAMYWYRQDPGQGLRLIYYSQIVNDFQKGDIAEGYSVSREKKESFPLTVTSAQKNPTAFYLCASSISRTGYGYTFGSGTRLTVV.

The V call is TRBV28, the J call TRBJ1-5; no firm D call. This CDR3 contains 13 residues. Deletions cut 5 bases from V and 1 base from J, with 6 bases between. Germline CDR1 and CDR2: MDHEN and SYDVKM. The CDR3 coding sequence is TGTGCCAGCAGTCTCTGGAGCAATCAGCCCCAGCATTTT. This encodes CASSLWSNQPQHF.

The rearrangement uses TRBV7-9 and TRBJ2-7; TRBD2 agrees at 8 bases. Losses at the gene ends were 1 base for V and 5 bases for J; bases not matched to a gene: 7. The CDR3 totals 15 residues. Germline assignment: CDR1 SEHNR and CDR2 FQNEAQ (reference sequence). CDR3 DNA: TGTGCCAGCAGCTTAGGAGCGGGAGTTGGGGACGAGCAGTACTTC. This sequence encodes CASSLGAGVGDEQYF. Full variable domain (remainder filled in from reference TRBV7-9 and TRBJ2-7): DTGVSQNPRHKITKRGQNVTFRCDPISEHNRLYWYRQTLGQGPEFLTYFQNEAQLEKSRLLSDRFSAERPKGSFSTLEIQRTEQGDSAMYLCASSLGAGVGDEQYFGPGTRLTVT.

In nucleotides, the CDR3 is TGTGCCAGCAGCCAAGATTTGGCGGGAGGGCCCAATTACGAGCAGTACTTC. This sequence encodes CASSQDLAGGPNYEQYF. The chain employs TRBV4-2 and TRBJ2-7; 9 bases match TRBD2. This CDR3 is built from 17 residues. V dropped 0 bases and J dropped 4; count of bases not matched to a gene: 10. CDR1 LGHNA and CDR2 YNFKEQ come from the germline V gene.

This clone has a handful of counts. The rearrangement links TRBV7-9 to TRBJ2-7, with D tentatively TRBD2 (5 bases). Germline CDR1 is SEHNR and CDR2 is FQNEAQ (reference sequence). The CDR3 has 11 residues. With 4 bases removed from V and 5 bases from J, the gap between germline ends came to 6 bases. The CDR3 protein is CASSYGNEQYF. In nucleotides, the CDR3 is TGTGCCAGCAGCTACGGGAACGAGCAGTACTTC.

This clone was found a few times. The rearrangement joins TRBV4-3 to TRBJ2-1; 10 bases are shared with TRBD2. The CDR3 runs to 17 residues. Germline CDR1 is LGHNA and CDR2 is YSLEER. Trimming removed 0 bases from V and 9 bases from J; junction bases left unmatched: 11. CDR3 residues: CASSQDWSGGAEGEQFF. The CDR3 DNA sequence: TGCGCCAGCAGCCAAGATTGGAGCGGGGGGGCCGAGGGTGAGCAGTTCTTC.

This clone showed up just a few times. J is TRBJ2-1 and V is TRBV7-9; 11 bases align to TRBD1. The V segment lost 6 bases and the J segment 0 bases; nucleotides outside the gene matches: 7. Germline V CDR1 and CDR2: SEHNR, FQNEAQ (reference sequence). CDR3 size: 17 residues. The CDR3 region is CASRGTGGSSSYNEQFF. For the CDR3, the DNA is TGTGCCAGCAGAGGGACAGGGGGATCGAGCTCCTACAATGAGCAGTTCTTC. Full variable domain (missing parts from reference TRBV7-9 and TRBJ2-1): DTGVSQNPRHKITKRGQNVTFRCDPISEHNRLYWYRQTLGQGPEFLTYFQNEAQLEKSRLLSDRFSAERPKGSFSTLEIQRTEQGDSAMYLCASRGTGGSSSYNEQFFGPGTRLTVL.

This chain links TRBV29-1 with TRBJ2-7; TRBD2 might be the D (6 bases). The germline V gene has CDR1 SQVTM and CDR2 ANQGSEA. This CDR3 is built from 14 residues. V was trimmed by 4 bases and J by 4 bases, leaving 17 bases between them. The CDR3 sequence is CSVGLDPGGYEQYF. As DNA, the CDR3 is TGCAGCGTTGGCCTAGATCCCGGGGGTTACGAGCAGTACTTC.

The V and J genes are TRBV29-1 and TRBJ2-1; D assignment may be TRBD1 or TRBD2 (5 bases each). V shed 0 bases and J shed 2 bases, with 17 bases lying between them. The CDR3 covers 17 residues. CDR1 and CDR2 from the germline V gene are SQVTM and ANQGSEA. The CDR3: CSVEEGYRDGAYNEQFF. CDR3 coding DNA: TGCAGCGTTGAAGAAGGCTATCGGGACGGAGCCTACAATGAGCAGTTCTTC.

The V and J genes are TRBV5-1 and TRBJ2-7, with a possible D match to TRBD1 (5 bases). Germline values: CDR1 SGHRS, CDR2 YFSETQ. V was trimmed by 5 bases and J by 3 bases, leaving 18 bases between them. The CDR3 is 15 residues long. CDR3 DNA: TGCGCCAGCAGATCTTACAGGAGCAACTACTACGAGCAGTACTTC. Its translation is CASRSYRSNYYEQYF.

This chain links TRBV29-1 with TRBJ2-1; D not certain. V shed 7 bases and J shed 5 bases, with 9 bases lying between them. This CDR3 contains 11 residues. Germline V gene sequence: CDR1 SQVTM, CDR2 ANQGSEA. DNA for the CDR3: TGCAGCGAGGCGAGGAACAATGAGCAGTTCTTC. Translation: CSEARNNEQFF.

This clone appeared once. The chain uses TRBV29-1 and TRBJ1-1; D remains ambiguous. Between the trimmed V and J ends, which lost 5 bases and 2 bases, there was a span of 6 bases. CDR1 and CDR2 from the germline V gene are SQVTM and ANQGSEA. This CDR3 contains 11 residues. The CDR3 spells CSVTINTEAFF. The CDR3 DNA reads as TGCAGCGTTACCATCAACACTGAAGCTTTCTTT.

Turning to this clone: A much larger clone lies a single base off, so this may be a read error. The chain joins TRBV2 to TRBJ2-1; D unclear. From germline, CDR1 is SNHLY and CDR2 FYNNEI. CDR3 length: 11 amino acids. The V and J ends lost 6 bases and 0 bases respectively, with 0 bases between them. This chain's CDR3 is CASSSYNEQFF. DNA for the CDR3: TGTGCCAGCAGCTCCTACAATGAGCAGTTCTTC.

The V and J genes are TRBV29-1 and TRBJ2-1, with D uncertain. The CDR3 runs 11 residues. CDR1 is SQVTM and CDR2 is ANQGSEA in the germline V gene. Trimming cost V 7 bases and J 3 bases, with 7 bases left between them. The CDR3 DNA follows: TGCAGCGCGACTTACTACAATGAGCAGTTCTTC. Its translation is CSATYYNEQFF.

This clone has just a few counts. This sequence joins TRBV9 and TRBJ2-7; 12 nucleotides match TRBD2. Trimming removed 4 bases from V and 0 bases from J; junction bases left unmatched: 11. This CDR3 has 18 amino acids. The V gene's germline CDR1 is SGDLS and CDR2 YYNGEE. The CDR3 DNA sequence: TGTGCCAGCAGCCCACGACTAGCGGGAGAGGCCAACTCCTACGAGCAGTACTTC. It translates to CASSPRLAGEANSYEQYF.

This clone is medium-sized within its sample. The V gene is TRBV6-5, the J gene TRBJ2-7; D is unresolved. V was cut by 0 bases and J by 6 bases, with 12 bases left in between. The germline CDR1 and CDR2 sequences are MNHEY and SVGAGI. The CDR3 has 14 amino acids. The CDR3 DNA follows: TGTGCCAGCAGTTACTCGATGATTTTGGGCGAGCAGTACTTC. This sequence encodes CASSYSMILGEQYF.

The table lists this clone with a few counts. The V call is TRBV5-1, the J call TRBJ2-7; TRBD1 matches 7 bases. V lost 0 bases to trimming and J lost 2 bases; unmatched junction nucleotides: 2. Germline lookup yields CDR1 SGHRS and CDR2 YFSETQ. The CDR3 sequence is 14 residues long. As DNA, the CDR3 is TGCGCCAGCAGCTTGGGGACAGGAACCTACGAGCAGTACTTC. This translates into CASSLGTGTYEQYF.

The genes are TRBV29-1 and TRBJ2-7; D remains ambiguous. Trimming cost V 3 bases and J 0 bases, with 15 bases left between them. The germline V gene encodes CDR1 SQVTM and CDR2 ANQGSEA. CDR3 length: 15 amino acids. This CDR3 reads CSVDSGPNDSYEQYF. The CDR3, as DNA: TGCAGCGTTGATTCCGGGCCCAACGACTCCTACGAGCAGTACTTC.

This clone was observed a few times. This chain uses TRBV5-4 with TRBJ2-4; the match to TRBD2 covers 13 bases. CDR1 and CDR2 from the germline V gene are SGHNT and YYREEE (reference sequence). The CDR3 runs to 15 residues. Trimming removed 4 bases from V and 8 bases from J; junction bases left unmatched: 6. This chain's CDR3 is CASSPGTSGIDIQYF. DNA of the CDR3: TGTGCCAGCAGCCCGGGGACTAGCGGGATAGACATTCAGTACTTC.

On this clone: The sample carries other DNA sequences with the same CDR3. The chain has TRBV7-9 and TRBJ2-3; D is possibly TRBD2 (6 bases). Germline V lookup: CDR1 SEHNR, CDR2 FQNEAQ (reference sequence). Trimming took 3 bases from V and 3 from J, leaving 7 bases between them. The CDR3 sequence is 13 residues long. CDR3 in DNA: TGTGCCAGCAGCTTGGAGGGAACAGATACGCAGTATTTT. Its translation: CASSLEGTDTQYF.

The chain recombines TRBV27 with TRBJ2-2; D perhaps matches TRBD2 (6 bases). V was pared by 0 bases and J by 0 bases, with 14 bases between. The CDR3 runs 18 residues. Germline loops: CDR1 MNHEY, CDR2 SMNVEV (reference sequence). The CDR3 here is CASSLSPGDLANTGELFF. The CDR3, as DNA: TGTGCCAGCAGTTTATCCCCGGGGGACCTTGCGAACACCGGGGAGCTGTTTTTT.

V usage is TRBV9 and J usage is TRBJ2-1; 8 bases align to TRBD2. The CDR3 extends over 15 amino acids. Unmatched junction bases numbered 8, after V lost 3 bases and J lost 6 bases. CDR1 SGDLS and CDR2 YYNGEE come from the germline V gene. DNA for the CDR3: TGTGCCAGCAGCGCCGGGGTAGCGGGAATCAATGAGCAGTTCTTC. This translates into CASSAGVAGINEQFF.

The CDR3 sequence is CASSSTGTDTQYF. The CDR3 bases are TGCGCCAGCAGCTCGACAGGGACAGATACGCAGTATTTT. The chain links TRBV5-1 to TRBJ2-3; 7 positions agree with TRBD1. Unmatched junction bases numbered 1, after V lost 3 bases and J lost 3 bases. Germline CDR1 SGHRS, CDR2 YFSETQ. The CDR3 is 13 amino acids.

The chain recombines TRBV28 with TRBJ2-7; 12 nucleotides line up with TRBD2. Germline CDR1 MDHEN, CDR2 SYDVKM. There are 14 residues in the CDR3. The junction had 8 bases not matched to a gene; V was cut back by 8 bases and J by 6 bases. The DNA of the CDR3 is TGTGCCAGCTCAATACTAGCGGGAGGATCCGAGCAGTACTTC. It specifies CASSILAGGSEQYF.

The rearrangement links TRBV28 to TRBJ2-7; 8 bases line up with TRBD1. The CDR3 is made up of 15 amino acids. V lost 5 bases, J lost 1 base, and 7 bases stayed unmatched. The germline V gene has CDR1 MDHEN and CDR2 SYDVKM. The CDR3 reads CASSPPGQVSYEQYF. CDR3 DNA: TGTGCCAGCAGTCCCCCGGGACAGGTTTCCTACGAGCAGTACTTC.

This rearrangement joins TRBV9 to TRBJ1-5; TRBD1 might be the D (5 bases). V was cut by 3 bases and J by 5 bases, with 12 bases left in between. The CDR3 spans 14 residues. Per the germline V gene, CDR1 is SGDLS and CDR2 is YYNGEE. The CDR3 DNA follows: TGTGCCAGCAGCGAGGGGTTGGGGGATCAGCCCCAGCATTTT. Amino acids: CASSEGLGDQPQHF.

The V call is TRBV5-1, the J call TRBJ1-1; a possible D gene is TRBD1 (6 bases). Trimming pared 4 bases from V and 3 bases from J, leaving 13 bases between. The CDR3 runs 14 residues. CDR1 is SGHRS and CDR2 is YFSETQ in the germline V gene. As DNA, the CDR3 is TGCGCCAGCAGCCCCGAGACAGGCTACACTGAAGCTTTCTTT. This encodes CASSPETGYTEAFF. Complete variable domain (other parts from reference TRBV5-1 and TRBJ1-1): KAGVTQTPRYLIKTRGQQVTLSCSPISGHRSVSWYQQTPGQGLQFLFEYFSETQRNKGNFPGRFSGRQFSNSRSEMNVSTLELGDSALYLCASSPETGYTEAFFGQGTRLTVV.

V gene TRBV28 combines with J gene TRBJ2-7; the D is unclear. Trimming took 7 bases from V and 0 from J, leaving 19 bases between them. The germline gives CDR1 MDHEN, CDR2 SYDVKM. The CDR3 is 16 amino acids. The CDR3: CASTSSADPSSYEQYF. CDR3 nucleotide sequence: TGTGCCAGCACCTCTAGTGCGGACCCTAGCTCCTACGAGCAGTACTTC.